Below, 7 T cell receptor beta chains from the same sample are listed, as sequenced in a study of human CD8 memory T cell subsets. UMI-labeled 5' RACE produced the TCR beta libraries. Following a re-call of the 5' RACE reads, TCRdb has one entry per CDR3 protein and lacks DNA. In total, the table holds thousands of distinct CDR3 sequences. TPEX cells were exhausted-like CCR7+ PD-1+ TIGIT+ early memory CD8+ T cells. Material: CD8+ T cells from PBMCs. These receptors all stem from a human donor in good health.

Considering frequency, this clonotype is medium-sized. The chain is built from TRBV5-1 and TRBJ1-5; without DNA, the TCRdb call of TRBD1 cannot be checked. CDR1 is SGHRS, CDR2 YFSETQ, per germline. The CDR3 extends over 17 amino acids. The CDR3 sequence: CASSWGTGEIDNQPQHF.

The chain couples TRBV9 to TRBJ2-7; no DNA is available, so the TRBD1 call from TCRdb remains unchecked. CDR1 is SGDLS and CDR2 is YYNGEE in the germline V gene. This CDR3 is built from 14 residues. CDR3: CASSGTATRHEQYF.

The chain links TRBV10-3 to TRBJ2-7; TCRdb proposes TRBD1, but this gene call is untestable without DNA. The length of the CDR3 is 15 residues. Germline assignment: CDR1 ENHRY and CDR2 SYGVKD. CDR3 region: CAISEASRGGYEQYF.

The chain recombines TRBV11-1 with TRBJ1-2; TCRdb picks TRBD1, but there is no DNA to check that call. This CDR3 contains 13 residues. Germline assignment: CDR1 SGHAT and CDR2 FQDESV (reference sequence). The CDR3 loop reads CASSLGTGGFYTF.

The chain carries TRBV5-6 and TRBJ2-3; TCRdb gives TRBD1 as the D gene, but with no DNA this cannot be confirmed. This CDR3 comprises 15 residues. The germline gives CDR1 SGHDT, CDR2 YYEEEE. CDR3 loop: CASSLGGGSTDTQYF.

Its frequency marks this clonotype as medium-sized. The gene calls are TRBV29-1 and TRBJ1-2; TCRdb picks TRBD1, but there is no DNA to check that call. The V gene's germline CDR1 is SQVTM and CDR2 ANQGSEA. The CDR3 covers 13 residues. CDR3 loop: CSVETGDNYGYTF.

V usage is TRBV11-2 and J usage is TRBJ2-2; TCRdb outputs TRBD2, but without DNA this stays unchecked. CDR1 and CDR2 (germline): SGHAT, FQNNGV. The CDR3 sequence is 15 residues long. The CDR3 sequence is CASRMGAFVTGELFF.